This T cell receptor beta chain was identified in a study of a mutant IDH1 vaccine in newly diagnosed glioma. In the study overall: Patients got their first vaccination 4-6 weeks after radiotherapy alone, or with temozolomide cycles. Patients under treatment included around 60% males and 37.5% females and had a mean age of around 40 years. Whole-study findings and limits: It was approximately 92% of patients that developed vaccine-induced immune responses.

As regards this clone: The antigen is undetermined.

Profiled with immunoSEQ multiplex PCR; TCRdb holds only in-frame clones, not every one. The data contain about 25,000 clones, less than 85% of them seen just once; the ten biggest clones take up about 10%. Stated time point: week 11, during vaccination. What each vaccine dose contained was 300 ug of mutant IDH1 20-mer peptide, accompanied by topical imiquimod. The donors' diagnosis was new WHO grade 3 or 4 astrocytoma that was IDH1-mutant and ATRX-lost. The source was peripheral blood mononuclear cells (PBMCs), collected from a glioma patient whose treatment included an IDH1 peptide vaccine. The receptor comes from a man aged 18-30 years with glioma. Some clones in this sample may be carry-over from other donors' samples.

The chain's CDR3 is CASRLTGGGQPQHF. CDR3 DNA: TGTGCCAGCAGACTGACAGGGGGTGGTCAGCCCCAGCATTTT. The chain is built from TRBV2 and TRBJ1-5; 9 bases are a match to TRBD1. In germline, CDR1 is SNHLY, CDR2 FYNNEI. V dropped 6 bases and J dropped 6; count of bases not matched to a gene: 6. The CDR3 extends over 14 amino acids.